This paragraph covers one T cell receptor (beta chain) sequence. The antigen is unknown. The data originate from a study of cytomegalovirus exposure and HLA in healthy donors. This CDR3 is built from 14 residues. Per the germline V gene, CDR1 is SNHLY and CDR2 is FYNNEI. The V and J ends lost 1 base and 5 bases respectively, with 10 bases between them. PCR involved 60 Vbeta and 13 Jbeta primers. The table came from immunoSEQ multiplex PCR; TCRdb's copy has only in-frame clones and leaves some out. The sample gives some 150,000 clones, around 80% of which show up once; about 1.5% is in the top ten. Whole-study results and caveats: A missense variant in DCLRE1C was later tied to TCR beta V- and J-gene trimming.

The chain employs TRBV2 and TRBJ2-3; D may be TRBD1 (5 bases). The sequenced sample was PBMCs. The sequence came from a male donor in good health and CMV-seronegative. CDR3 DNA: TGTGCCAGCAGTGAAGGGCAGGGATTAGATACGCAGTATTTT. Its translation: CASSEGQGLDTQYF. The full variable domain, with the rest looked up from reference TRBV2 and TRBJ2-3, is EPEVTQTPSHQVTQMGQEVILRCVPISNHLYFYWYRQILGQKVEFLVSFYNNEISEKSEIFDDQFSVERPDGSNFTLKIRSTKLEDSAMYFCASSEGQGLDTQYFGPGTRLTVL.